This TCR beta chain was profiled in a study of T cell responses to AZD1222 COVID-19 vaccine. To note about this clone: Its antigen is unknown.

Whole-study results and caveats: In all cases, repertoires were sampled only after the peak T cell response. When two AZD1222 doses had been given, Spike-specific TCR breadth and depth rose.

It was second doses at about 4 or about 12 weeks that were pooled. Measured with immunoSEQ multiplex PCR; TCRdb has only the in-frame clones, and not every one. The data hold under 170,000 clones, with 92% observed a single time. The V end lost 5 bases, the J end lost 6 bases, and 11 bases lay between the germline ends. Germline CDR1 reads SGHTA; CDR2 reads FQGNSA. The CDR3 runs to 14 residues. The chain has TRBV7-2 and TRBJ1-6, with D possibly TRBD1 on 5 matching bases. Sequencing was performed on peripheral blood, taken 28 days after the second AZD1222 dose. This clonotype was sampled from an adult who received the AZD1222 COVID-19 vaccine. CDR3 amino acids: CASSPVRGNSPLHF. As DNA, the CDR3 is TGTGCCAGCAGCCCCGTGAGGGGTAATTCACCCCTCCACTTT.